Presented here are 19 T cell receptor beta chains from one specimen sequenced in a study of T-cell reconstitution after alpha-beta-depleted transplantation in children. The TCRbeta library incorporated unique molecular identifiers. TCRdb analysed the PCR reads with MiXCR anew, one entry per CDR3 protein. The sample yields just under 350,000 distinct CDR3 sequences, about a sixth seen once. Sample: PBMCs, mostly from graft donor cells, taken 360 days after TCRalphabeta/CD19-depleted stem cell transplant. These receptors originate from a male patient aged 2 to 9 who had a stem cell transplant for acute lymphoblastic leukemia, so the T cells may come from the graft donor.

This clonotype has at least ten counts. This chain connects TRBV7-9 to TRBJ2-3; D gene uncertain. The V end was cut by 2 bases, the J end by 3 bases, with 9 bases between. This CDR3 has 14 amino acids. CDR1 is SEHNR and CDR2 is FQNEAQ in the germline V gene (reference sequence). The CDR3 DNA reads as TGTGCCAGCAGCTTACCCTACCTTACAGATACGCAGTATTTT. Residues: CASSLPYLTDTQYF.

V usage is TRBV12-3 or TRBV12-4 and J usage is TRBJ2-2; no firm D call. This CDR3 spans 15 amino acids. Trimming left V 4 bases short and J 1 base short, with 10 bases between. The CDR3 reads CASSWQVGNTGELFF. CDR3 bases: TGTGCCAGCAGTTGGCAAGTTGGGAACACCGGGGAGCTGTTTTTT.

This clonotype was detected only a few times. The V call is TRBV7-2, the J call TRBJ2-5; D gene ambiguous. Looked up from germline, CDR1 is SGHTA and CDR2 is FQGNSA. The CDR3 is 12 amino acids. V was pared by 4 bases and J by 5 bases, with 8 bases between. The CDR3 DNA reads TGTGCCAGCAGCTCTAGTCCCGAGACCCAGTACTTC. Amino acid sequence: CASSSSPETQYF.

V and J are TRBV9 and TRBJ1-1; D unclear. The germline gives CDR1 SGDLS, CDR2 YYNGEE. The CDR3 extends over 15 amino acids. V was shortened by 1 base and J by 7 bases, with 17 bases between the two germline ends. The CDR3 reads CASSVRPSGGVEAFF. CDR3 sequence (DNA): TGTGCCAGCAGCGTACGCCCTTCAGGTGGGGTTGAAGCTTTCTTT.

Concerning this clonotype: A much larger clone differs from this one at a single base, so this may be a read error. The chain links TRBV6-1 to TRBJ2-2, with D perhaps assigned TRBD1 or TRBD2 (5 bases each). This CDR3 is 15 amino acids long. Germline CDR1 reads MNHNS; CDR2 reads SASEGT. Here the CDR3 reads CASRRITGLAGELIF. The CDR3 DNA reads TGTGCCAGCAGGCGAATAACAGGCCTGGCTGGGGAGCTGATTTTT.

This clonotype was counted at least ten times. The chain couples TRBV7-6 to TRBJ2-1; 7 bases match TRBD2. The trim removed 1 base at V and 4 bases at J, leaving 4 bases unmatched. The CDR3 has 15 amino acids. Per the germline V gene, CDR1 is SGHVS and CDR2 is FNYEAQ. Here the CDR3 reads CASSLETSRYNEQFF. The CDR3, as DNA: TGTGCCAGCAGCTTAGAGACTAGCCGATACAATGAGCAGTTCTTC.

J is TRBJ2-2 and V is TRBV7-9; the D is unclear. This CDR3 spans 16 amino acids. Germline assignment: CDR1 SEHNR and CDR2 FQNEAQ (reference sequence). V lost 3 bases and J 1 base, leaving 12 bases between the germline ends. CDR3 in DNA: TGTGCCAGCAGCTTTAAATTTCTAGGGAACACCGGGGAGCTGTTTTTT. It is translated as CASSFKFLGNTGELFF. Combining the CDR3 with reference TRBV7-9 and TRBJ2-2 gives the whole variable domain DTGVSQNPRHKITKRGQNVTFRCDPISEHNRLYWYRQTLGQGPEFLTYFQNEAQLEKSRLLSDRFSAERPKGSFSTLEIQRTEQGDSAMYLCASSFKFLGNTGELFFGEGSRLTVL.

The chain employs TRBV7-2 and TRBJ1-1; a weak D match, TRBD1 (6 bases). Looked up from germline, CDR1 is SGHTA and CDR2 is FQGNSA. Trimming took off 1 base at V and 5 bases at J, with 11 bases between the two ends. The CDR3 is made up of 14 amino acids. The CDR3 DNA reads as TGTGCCAGCAGCTTAGTAACGGGGGCGACTGAAGCTTTCTTT. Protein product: CASSLVTGATEAFF. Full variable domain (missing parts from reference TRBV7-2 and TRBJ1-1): GAGVSQSPSNKVTEKGKDVELRCDPISGHTALYWYRQSLGQGLEFLIYFQGNSAPDKSGLPSDRFSAERTGGSVSTLTIQRTQQEDSAVYLCASSLVTGATEAFFGQGTRLTVV.

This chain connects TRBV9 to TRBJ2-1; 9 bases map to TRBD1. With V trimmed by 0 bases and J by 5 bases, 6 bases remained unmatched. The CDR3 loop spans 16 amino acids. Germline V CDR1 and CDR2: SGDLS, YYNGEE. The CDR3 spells CASSVDLRTGDNEQFF. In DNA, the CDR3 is TGTGCCAGCAGCGTAGATCTCCGGACAGGGGACAATGAGCAGTTCTTC.

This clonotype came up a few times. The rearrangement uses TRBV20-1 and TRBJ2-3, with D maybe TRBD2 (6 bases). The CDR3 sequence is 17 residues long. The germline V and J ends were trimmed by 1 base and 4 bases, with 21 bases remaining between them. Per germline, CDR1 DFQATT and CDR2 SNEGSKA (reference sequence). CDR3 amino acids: CSARAGELTIFADTQYF. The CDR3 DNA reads TGCAGTGCTAGAGCGGGAGAGCTAACCATATTCGCAGATACGCAGTATTTT.

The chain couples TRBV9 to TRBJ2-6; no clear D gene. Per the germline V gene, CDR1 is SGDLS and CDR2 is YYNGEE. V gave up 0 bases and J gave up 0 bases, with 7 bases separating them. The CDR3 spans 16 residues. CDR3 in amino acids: CASSVGLRSGANVLTF. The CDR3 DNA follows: TGTGCCAGCAGCGTAGGCCTTCGCTCTGGGGCCAACGTCCTGACTTTC.

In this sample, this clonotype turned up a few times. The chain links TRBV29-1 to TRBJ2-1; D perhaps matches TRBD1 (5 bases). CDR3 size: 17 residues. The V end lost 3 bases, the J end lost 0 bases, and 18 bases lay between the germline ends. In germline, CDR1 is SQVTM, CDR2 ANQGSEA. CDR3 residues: CSVDPLGATSSYNEQFF. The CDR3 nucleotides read TGCAGCGTTGATCCCTTAGGGGCCACGAGCTCCTACAATGAGCAGTTCTTC.

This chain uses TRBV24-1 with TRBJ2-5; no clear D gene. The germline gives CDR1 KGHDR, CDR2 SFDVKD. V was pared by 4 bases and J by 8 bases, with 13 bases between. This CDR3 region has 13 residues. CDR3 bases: TGTGCCACCAGTGACTCCCCCCTAGGTACCCAGTACTTC. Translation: CATSDSPLGTQYF.

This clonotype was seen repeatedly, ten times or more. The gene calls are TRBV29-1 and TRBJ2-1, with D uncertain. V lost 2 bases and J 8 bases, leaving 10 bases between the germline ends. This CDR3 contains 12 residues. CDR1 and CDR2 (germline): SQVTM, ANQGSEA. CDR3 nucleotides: TGCAGCGTTGAACCCGGCCGGGATGAGCAGTTCTTC. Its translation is CSVEPGRDEQFF.

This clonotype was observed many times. CDR3: CASQMGGATGELFF. CDR3 nucleotides: TGTGCCAGCCAGATGGGGGGCGCCACCGGGGAGCTGTTTTTT. The chain has TRBV12-3 or TRBV12-4 and TRBJ2-2; D is possibly TRBD1 or TRBD2 (6 bases each). This CDR3 comprises 14 residues. V was shortened by 8 bases and J by 4 bases, with 14 bases between the two germline ends.

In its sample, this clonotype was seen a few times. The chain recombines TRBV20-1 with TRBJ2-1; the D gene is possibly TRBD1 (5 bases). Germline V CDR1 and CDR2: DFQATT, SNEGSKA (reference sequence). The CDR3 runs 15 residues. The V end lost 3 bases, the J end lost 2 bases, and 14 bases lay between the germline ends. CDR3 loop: CSARSRRGTYNEQFF. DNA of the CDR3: TGCAGTGCTAGGTCGAGAAGGGGCACCTACAATGAGCAGTTCTTC.

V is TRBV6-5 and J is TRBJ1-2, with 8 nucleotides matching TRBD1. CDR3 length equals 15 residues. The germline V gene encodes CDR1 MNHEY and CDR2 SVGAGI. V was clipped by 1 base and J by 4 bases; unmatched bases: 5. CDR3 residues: CASSYFPGTGYGYTF. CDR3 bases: TGTGCCAGCAGTTACTTTCCCGGGACAGGCTATGGCTACACCTTC.

The CDR3: CASSRRTSGAYEQYF. The CDR3 DNA reads as TGTGCCAGCAGTCGGAGGACTAGCGGGGCCTACGAGCAGTACTTC. The V gene is TRBV12-3 or TRBV12-4, the J gene TRBJ2-7; TRBD2 agrees at 12 bases. With V trimmed by 5 bases and J by 2 bases, 4 bases remained unmatched. This CDR3 contains 15 residues.

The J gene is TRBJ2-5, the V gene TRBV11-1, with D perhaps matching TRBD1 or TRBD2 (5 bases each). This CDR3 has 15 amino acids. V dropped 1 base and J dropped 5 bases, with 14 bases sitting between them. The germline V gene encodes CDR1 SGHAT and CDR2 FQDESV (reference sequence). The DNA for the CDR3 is TGTGCCAGCAGCTTAGGAAGGGGACCTGCGGAGACCCAGTACTTC. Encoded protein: CASSLGRGPAETQYF. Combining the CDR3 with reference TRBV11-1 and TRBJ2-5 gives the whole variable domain EAEVAQSPRYKITEKSQAVAFWCDPISGHATLYWYRQILGQGPELLVQFQDESVVDDSQLPKDRFSAERLKGVDSTLKIQPAELGDSAMYLCASSLGRGPAETQYFGPGTRLLVL.